This TCR beta chain was retrieved from a study of blood T cell repertoires in COVID-19. Study background: Two negative PCRs, clearance, or symptom resolution characterized the recovered Cohort 3 donors.

Assay: immunoSEQ multiplex PCR; the TCRdb copy retains only in-frame clones and omits some. The sample holds 200,000 to 250,000 clones, around 87% seen once. The germline V gene encodes CDR1 SGDLS and CDR2 YYNGEE. This CDR3 contains 15 residues. Trimming cost V 4 bases and J 2 bases; bases outside gene matches: 8. This chain joins TRBV9 and TRBJ1-2; TRBD1 aligns across 7 bases. The TCR originated in a man younger than 45 in a cohort exposed to, infected with or recovered from COVID-19 (not recorded which). Sequenced: PBMCs or T cells enriched from blood (not recorded which). CDR3 sequence reads: CASSSAGTANYGYTF. The CDR3 bases are TGTGCCAGCAGCTCCGCCGGGACAGCGAACTATGGCTACACCTTC. The full variable domain, with the rest looked up from reference TRBV9 and TRBJ1-2, is DSGVTQTPKHLITATGQRVTLRCSPRSGDLSVYWYQQSLDQGLQFLIQYYNGEERAKGNILERFSAQQFPDLHSELNLSSLELGDSALYFCASSSAGTANYGYTFGSGTRLTVV.